The clone carrying this TCR beta chain was picked up one time. Germline V gene data show CDR1 as SGHNT and CDR2 as YYREEE (reference sequence). The CDR3 extends over 16 amino acids. V lost 3 bases and J lost 2; bases outside the gene matches: 6. This entry belongs to a study of blood T cell repertoires in COVID-19. Study details: Whether acute or convalescent, the COVID-19 samples came from the United States, Italy and Spain. Nucleic acid was either cDNA or gDNA, and it came from T cells, B-cell-depleted T cells, or PBMCs.

As handled by the study authors: Estimated nucleated cell counts came from reference gene primer amplification. Measured with immunoSEQ multiplex PCR; TCRdb has only the in-frame clones, and not every one. V and J calls and clone size are as listed in that table; D and trimming were resolved from the DNA. The repertoire holds about 270,000 clones, with approximately 84% as singletons. The chain recombines TRBV5-4 with TRBJ2-5; TRBD2 aligns across 11 bases. This receptor was obtained from a human donor in a cohort sampled during active COVID-19. The specimen sequenced was peripheral blood. CDR3 DNA: TGTGCCAGCAGCTCGGCTAGCGGGGGGACTCAAGAGACCCAGTACTTC. Amino acid sequence: CASSSASGGTQETQYF.